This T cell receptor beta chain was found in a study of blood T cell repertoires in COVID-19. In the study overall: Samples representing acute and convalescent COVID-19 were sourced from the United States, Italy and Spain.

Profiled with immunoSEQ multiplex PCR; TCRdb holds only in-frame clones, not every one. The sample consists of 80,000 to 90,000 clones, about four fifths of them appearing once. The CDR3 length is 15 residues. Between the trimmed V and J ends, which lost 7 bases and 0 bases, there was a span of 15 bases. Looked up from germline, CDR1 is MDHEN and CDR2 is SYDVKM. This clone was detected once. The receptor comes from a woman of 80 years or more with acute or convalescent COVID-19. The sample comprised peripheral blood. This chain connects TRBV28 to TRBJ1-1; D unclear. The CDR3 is CASTAGMALNTEAFF. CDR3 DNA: TGTGCCAGCACCGCTGGCATGGCCTTGAACACTGAAGCTTTCTTT.